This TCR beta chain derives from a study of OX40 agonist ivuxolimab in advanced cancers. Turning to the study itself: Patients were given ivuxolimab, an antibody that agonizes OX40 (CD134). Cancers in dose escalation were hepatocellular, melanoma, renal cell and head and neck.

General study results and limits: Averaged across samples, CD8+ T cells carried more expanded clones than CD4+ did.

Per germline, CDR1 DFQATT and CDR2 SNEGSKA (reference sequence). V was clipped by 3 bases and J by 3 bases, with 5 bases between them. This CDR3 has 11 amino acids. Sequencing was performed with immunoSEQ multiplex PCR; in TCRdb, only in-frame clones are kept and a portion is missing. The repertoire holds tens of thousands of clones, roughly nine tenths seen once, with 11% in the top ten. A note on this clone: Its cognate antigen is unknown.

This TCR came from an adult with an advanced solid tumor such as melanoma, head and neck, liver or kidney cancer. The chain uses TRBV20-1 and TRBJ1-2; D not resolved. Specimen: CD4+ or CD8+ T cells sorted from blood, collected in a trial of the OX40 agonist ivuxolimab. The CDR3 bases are TGCAGTGCTAGGGGGTACTATGGCTACACCTTC. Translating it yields CSARGYYGYTF.